This T cell receptor beta chain was found in a study of response to subunit inactivated influenza vaccine. Study-wide results and caveats: The authors put forward the suggestion that each seasonal influenza vaccination may bring in only a limited number of new T cells.

TCRdb analysed the RT-PCR reads with MiXCR anew, one entry per CDR3 protein. The data hold about 780,000 distinct CDR3 sequences, with about a fifth observed a single time. Comments on this clonotype: Antigen: not known.

V lost 0 bases and J 6 bases, leaving 9 bases between the germline ends. This CDR3 contains 14 residues. The germline CDR1 and CDR2 sequences are MNHEY and SVGAGI. Here the sequenced sample was PBMCs from blood, taken 5 days after vaccination. The origin of this receptor is a man over 45 who received an inactivated influenza vaccine. The rearrangement joins TRBV6-5 to TRBJ1-5, with no clear D. DNA of the CDR3: TGTGCCAGCAGTTACTCCGATTCTGTTCAGCCCCAGCATTTT. It encodes CASSYSDSVQPQHF.